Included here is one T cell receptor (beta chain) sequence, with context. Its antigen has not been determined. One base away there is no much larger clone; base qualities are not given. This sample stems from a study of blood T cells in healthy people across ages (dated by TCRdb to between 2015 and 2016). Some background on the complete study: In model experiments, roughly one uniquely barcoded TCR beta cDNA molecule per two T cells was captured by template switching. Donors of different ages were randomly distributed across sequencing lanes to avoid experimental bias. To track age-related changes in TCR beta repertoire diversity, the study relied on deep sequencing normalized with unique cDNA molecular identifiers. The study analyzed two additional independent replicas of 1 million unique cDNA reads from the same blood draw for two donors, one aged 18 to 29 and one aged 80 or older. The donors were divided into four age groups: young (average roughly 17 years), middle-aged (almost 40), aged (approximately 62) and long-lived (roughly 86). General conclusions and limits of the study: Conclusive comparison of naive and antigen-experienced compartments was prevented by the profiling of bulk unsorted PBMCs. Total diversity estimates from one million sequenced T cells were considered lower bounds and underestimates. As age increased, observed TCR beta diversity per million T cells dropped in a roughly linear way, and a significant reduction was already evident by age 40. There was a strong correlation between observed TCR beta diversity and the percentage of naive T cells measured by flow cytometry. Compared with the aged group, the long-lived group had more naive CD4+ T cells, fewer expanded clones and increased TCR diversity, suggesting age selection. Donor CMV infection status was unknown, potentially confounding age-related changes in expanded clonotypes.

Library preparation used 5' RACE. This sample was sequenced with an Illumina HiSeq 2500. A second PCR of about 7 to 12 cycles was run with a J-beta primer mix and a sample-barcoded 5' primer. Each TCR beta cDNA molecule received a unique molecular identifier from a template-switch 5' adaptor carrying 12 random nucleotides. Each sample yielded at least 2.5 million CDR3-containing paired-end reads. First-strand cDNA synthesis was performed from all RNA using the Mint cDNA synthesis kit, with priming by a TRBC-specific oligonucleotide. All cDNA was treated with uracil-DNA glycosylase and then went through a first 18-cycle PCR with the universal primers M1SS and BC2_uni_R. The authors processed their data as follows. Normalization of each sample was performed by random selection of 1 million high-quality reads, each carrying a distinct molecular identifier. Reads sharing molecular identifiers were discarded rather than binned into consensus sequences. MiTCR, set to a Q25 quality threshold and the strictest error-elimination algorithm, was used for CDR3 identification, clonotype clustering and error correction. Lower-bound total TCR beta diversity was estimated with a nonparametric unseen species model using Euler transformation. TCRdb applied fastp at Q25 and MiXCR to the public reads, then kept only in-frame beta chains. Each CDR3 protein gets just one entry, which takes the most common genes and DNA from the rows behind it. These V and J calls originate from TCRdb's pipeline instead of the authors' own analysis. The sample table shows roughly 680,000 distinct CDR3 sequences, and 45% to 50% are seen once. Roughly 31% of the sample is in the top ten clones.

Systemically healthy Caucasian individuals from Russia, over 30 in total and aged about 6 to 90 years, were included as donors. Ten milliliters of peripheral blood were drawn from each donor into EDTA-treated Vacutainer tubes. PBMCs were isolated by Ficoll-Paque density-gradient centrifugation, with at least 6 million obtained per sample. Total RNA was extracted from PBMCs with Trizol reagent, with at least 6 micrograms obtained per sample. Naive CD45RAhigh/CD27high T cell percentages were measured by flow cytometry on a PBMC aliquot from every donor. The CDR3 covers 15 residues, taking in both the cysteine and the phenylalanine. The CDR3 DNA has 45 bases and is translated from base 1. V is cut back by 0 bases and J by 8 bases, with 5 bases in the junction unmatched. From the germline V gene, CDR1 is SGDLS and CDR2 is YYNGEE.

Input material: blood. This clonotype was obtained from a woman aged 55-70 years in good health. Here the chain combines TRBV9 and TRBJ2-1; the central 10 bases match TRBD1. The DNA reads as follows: TGTGCCAGCAGCGTAGGGGACAGGGGATACGATGAGCAGTTCTTC. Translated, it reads CASSVGDRGYDEQFF.